The 2 T cell receptor beta chains below were found in one sample sequenced in a study of shared clonotypes between healthy human individuals. The repertoire was sequenced with immunoSEQ multiplex PCR; TCRdb's copy has only in-frame clones and lacks some. The data contain some 500,000 clones, 95% to 96% of them singletons. The sequenced sample was naive CD4+ T cells sorted from blood. As to subset: CD45RA+ positively selected. Receptor source: a woman aged 25 to 39 in good health.

This chain joins TRBV5-1 and TRBJ1-2; no clear D. The CDR3 has 14 amino acids. V gave up 1 base and J gave up 3 bases, with 10 bases separating them. Germline CDR1 SGHRS, CDR2 YFSETQ. The CDR3 DNA reads as TGCGCCAGCAGCTTGTATTCGAGGCACTATGGCTACACCTTC. Translation: CASSLYSRHYGYTF. Drawing the rest from reference TRBV5-1 and TRBJ1-2, the complete variable domain is KAGVTQTPRYLIKTRGQQVTLSCSPISGHRSVSWYQQTPGQGLQFLFEYFSETQRNKGNFPGRFSGRQFSNSRSEMNVSTLELGDSALYLCASSLYSRHYGYTFGSGTRLTVV.

The V gene is TRBV5-8, the J gene TRBJ2-7; the D gene could be TRBD1 or TRBD2 (5 bases each). The CDR3 contains 12 residues. Trimming left V 2 bases short and J 12 bases short, with 15 bases between. The germline V gene encodes CDR1 SGHTS and CDR2 YDEGEE. CDR3 bases: TGTGCCAGCAGCTTCCTGGGAGCAGGGCGGTACTTC. It yields the protein CASSFLGAGRYF. The complete variable domain, with remaining parts taken from reference TRBV5-8 and TRBJ2-7, reads EAGVTQSPTHLIKTRGQQATLRCSPISGHTSVYWYQQALGLGLQFLLWYDEGEERNRGNFPPRFSGRQFPNYSSELNVNALELEDSALYLCASSFLGAGRYFGPGTRLTVT.